The sequence of this T cell receptor beta chain was determined in a study of cytomegalovirus exposure and HLA in healthy donors. Libraries were prepared by immunoSEQ multiplex PCR; TCRdb keeps only in-frame clonotypes and omits some of them. The sample has about 130,000 clones; almost 85% are singletons. Points on this clone: Its antigen is unidentified.

The germline CDR1 and CDR2 sequences are GTSNPN and SVGIG (reference sequence). The CDR3 consists of 17 residues. Trimming shortened V by 0 bases and J by 3 bases, and 20 bases separated the two germline ends. Findings of the study overall: The majority of TCR sequences were rare, yet some public TCRs appeared in many donors. The tendency of first-cohort TCR clusters to co-occur in the 120 or so validation repertoires was the finding of a later analysis. Three of the chains that were CMV-associated were confirmed in vitro to be specific for CMV antigens.

This TCR was sampled from a man aged 25 to 40 in good health and CMV-seropositive. The chain recombines TRBV30 with TRBJ1-2; the D gene is possibly TRBD1 (6 bases). The sample taken for sequencing was PBMCs. The CDR3 nucleotides are TGTGCCTGGAGTGTACGGTGGGACAACGCGAGGGACTATGGCTACACCTTC. It specifies CAWSVRWDNARDYGYTF.